A selection of T cell receptor beta chains follows, all from one sample in a study of beta chain features in type 1 diabetes. TCRdb's table, derived via immunoSEQ multiplex PCR, lists solely in-frame clones and lacks some. This sample has under 550,000 clones, with 9.5% to 12% found just once. What was sequenced was naive CD4+ T cells from blood. The receptor set was obtained from a woman between 18 and 29 years old in good health. Each CDR3 is given with its conserved first and last residue. A D gene is named only where the DNA matches it firmly. Size tells how often a clone was seen (once, few, many) or the class of an expanded clone, and some rows leave it out.

j_call | clone_size | d_call | v_call | cdr3_aa | cdr3_nt
TRBJ1-2 | NA | NA | TRBV7-9 | CASTHDGGGYGYTF | TGTGCCAGCACCCACGATGGGGGAGGCTATGGCTACACCTTC
TRBJ2-3 | few | TRBD2 | TRBV7-2 | CASSLQPSGGAFGTDTQYF | TGTGCCAGCAGCTTACAGCCTAGCGGGGGGGCCTTTGGCACAGATACGCAGTATTTT
TRBJ2-5 | few | TRBD2 | TRBV29-1 | CSVVGGVAGAQETQYF | TGCAGCGTTGTGGGGGGCGTAGCGGGAGCACAAGAGACCCAGTACTTC
TRBJ1-2 | few | NA | TRBV29-1 | CSVEGGAMDYGYTF | TGCAGCGTTGAAGGGGGCGCTATGGACTATGGCTACACCTTC
TRBJ2-2 | few | NA | TRBV7-2 | CASSFPRDTGELFF | TGTGCCAGCAGCTTTCCGCGGGACACCGGGGAGCTGTTTTTT
TRBJ2-5 | NA | NA | TRBV6-5 | CASSYSRRAETQYF | TGTGCCAGCAGTTACTCTCGCAGGGCGGAGACCCAGTACTTC
TRBJ1-4 | NA | NA | TRBV25-1 | CASSTTGPEKLFF | TGTGCCAGCAGCACGACCGGGCCGGAAAAACTGTTTTTT
TRBJ2-2 | few | NA | TRBV25-1 | CASRPMAGELFF | TGTGCCAGCAGACCCATGGCCGGGGAGCTGTTTTTT
TRBJ2-3 | NA | TRBD1 | TRBV4-3 | CASSQAGQGTDTQYF | TGCGCCAGCAGCCAAGCCGGACAGGGCACAGATACGCAGTATTTT
TRBJ1-6 | few | NA | TRBV6-5 | CASRTALNSPLHF | TGTGCCAGCAGGACGGCTCTTAATTCACCCCTCCACTTT
TRBJ2-1 | NA | NA | TRBV27 | CASRWNEQFF | TGTGCCAGCAGATGGAATGAGCAGTTCTTC
TRBJ2-3 | NA | NA | TRBV7-2 | CASSPSGSRTDTQYF | TGTGCCAGCAGCCCGTCCGGGTCCCGCACAGATACGCAGTATTTT
TRBJ2-3 | NA | NA | TRBV7-9 | CASSLGSTDTQYF | TGTGCCAGCAGCTTAGGCAGCACAGATACGCAGTATTTT
TRBJ2-5 | few | NA | TRBV7-2 | CASSQLETQYF | TGTGCCAGCAGCCAGCTGGAGACCCAGTACTTC
TRBJ2-7 | few | NA | TRBV11-1 | CAITYSEQYF | TGTGCCATTACTTACAGCGAGCAGTACTTC
TRBJ2-7 | NA | NA | TRBV20-1 | CSARLVHEQYF | TGCAGTGCTAGGCTGGTCCACGAGCAGTACTTC
TRBJ2-1 | few | TRBD1 | TRBV2 | CASSEVMTGDEQFF | TGTGCCAGCAGTGAAGTTATGACAGGGGATGAGCAGTTCTTC
TRBJ2-3 | few | NA | TRBV7-2 | CASSRRYTDTQYF | TGTGCCAGCAGCCGAAGATACACAGATACGCAGTATTTT
TRBJ1-6 | NA | NA | TRBV7-2 | CASSVGQFLSSYNSPLHF | TGTGCCAGCAGCGTCGGACAGTTCCTGAGCTCCTATAATTCACCCCTCCACTTT
TRBJ1-6 | few | NA | TRBV7-2 | CASSQAYRSSYNSPLHF | TGTGCCAGCAGCCAGGCCTACAGGAGCTCCTATAATTCACCCCTCCACTTT
TRBJ2-5 | NA | NA | TRBV4-3 | CASSQGDSQETQYF | TGCGCCAGCAGCCAAGGAGATAGCCAGGAGACCCAGTACTTC
TRBJ2-3 | NA | NA | TRBV7-3 | CASSPRPGADTQYF | TGTGCCAGCAGCCCCCGACCCGGGGCAGATACGCAGTATTTT
TRBJ2-5 | NA | TRBD1 | TRBV7-9 | CASSLTRTGQETQYF | TGTGCCAGCAGCTTAACCCGGACAGGCCAAGAGACCCAGTACTTC
TRBJ2-1 | NA | NA | TRBV5-1 | CASSFGTLNDEQFF | TGCGCCAGCAGCTTTGGGACCCTTAATGATGAGCAGTTCTTC
TRBJ2-3 | few | NA | TRBV7-2 | CASSRSGTDTQYF | TGTGCCAGCAGCAGAAGCGGCACAGATACGCAGTATTTT
TRBJ2-5 | many | NA | TRBV29-1 | CSVETGWETQYF | TGCAGCGTTGAAACGGGATGGGAGACCCAGTACTTC
TRBJ2-7 | few | NA | TRBV6-5 | CASSPGLERSEQYF | TGTGCCAGCAGCCCGGGACTCGAGCGGTCCGAGCAGTACTTC
TRBJ2-5 | many | NA | TRBV25-1 | CASSDVAGAGETQYF | TGTGCCAGCAGTGATGTGGCAGGGGCCGGCGAGACCCAGTACTTC
TRBJ2-1 | NA | TRBD2 | TRBV6-5 | CASSYGPAGSYEQFF | TGTGCCAGCAGTTACGGGCCAGCGGGGAGCTATGAGCAGTTCTTC
TRBJ1-4 | NA | TRBD1 | TRBV9 | CASSAGTDNVAKLFF | TGTGCCAGCAGCGCCGGGACAGACAATGTTGCAAAACTGTTTTTT
TRBJ1-2 | few | TRBD1 | TRBV7-2 | CASSLGQGYGYTF | TGTGCCAGCAGCCTGGGACAGGGCTATGGCTACACCTTC
TRBJ2-6 | many | NA | TRBV29-1 | CSVGSGANVLTF | TGCAGCGTTGGATCTGGGGCCAACGTCCTGACTTTC
TRBJ2-7 | few | TRBD2 | TRBV7-2 | CASSLAPGLVPHEQYF | TGTGCCAGCAGCTTAGCGCCGGGACTAGTTCCCCACGAGCAGTACTTC
TRBJ2-7 | few | TRBD1 | TRBV7-9 | CASSLGQGILNYEQYF | TGTGCCAGCAGCTTAGGACAGGGGATTCTAAACTACGAGCAGTACTTC
TRBJ2-7 | few | NA | TRBV9 | CASSVGGTQYEQYF | TGTGCCAGCAGCGTAGGAGGGACCCAATACGAGCAGTACTTC
TRBJ1-5 | NA | NA | TRBV4-3 | CASSQDWQPKQPQHF | TGCGCCAGCAGCCAAGATTGGCAGCCGAAGCAGCCCCAGCATTTT
TRBJ1-2 | few | NA | TRBV6-5 | CASRNLKTGLYGYTF | TGTGCCAGCAGAAATCTTAAGACAGGACTCTATGGCTACACCTTC
TRBJ1-2 | NA | NA | TRBV18 | CASSLTDGYGYTF | TGTGCCAGCTCACTTACGGACGGCTATGGCTACACCTTC
TRBJ2-1 | few | TRBD1 | TRBV7-9 | CASKSLWDRDNEQFF | TGTGCCAGCAAATCCTTATGGGACAGAGACAATGAGCAGTTCTTC